These 18 T cell receptor beta chains originate from one sample sequenced in a study of breast tumors, draining lymph nodes, adjacent tissues (dated by TCRdb to 2016 to 2018). The axillary draining lymph nodes of breast cancer patients were the source of the lymph node samples. The method was multiplex PCR. TCRdb names Illumina HiSeq 2000 as the instrument used. The public reads were reanalyzed by TCRdb: fastp trimming at Q25, MiXCR alignment, in-frame beta chains only. Identical CDR3 proteins give one entry, which carries the most common genes and DNA. A total of fewer than 200,000 distinct CDR3 sequences appear in this sample, about 33% of them only once. The ten largest clones take up 4% to 5.5% of the sample. Input material: axillary lymph node tissue. These TCRs come from a female donor with breast cancer. Some clones in this sample may be carry-over from other donors' samples.

This clonotype showed up just a few times. This sequence joins TRBV7-8 and TRBJ2-5; TRBD2 aligns across 11 bases. This CDR3 is built from 14 residues. V gave up 7 bases and J gave up 13 bases; unmatched junction bases: 14. The germline gives CDR1 SGHVS, CDR2 FQNEAQ. CDR3 sequence reads: CASTPVSGGGDPYF. The CDR3 DNA sequence: TGTGCCAGCACCCCGGTTAGCGGGGGGGGCGATCCGTACTTC.

The V call is TRBV6-4, the J call TRBJ2-2; D is undetermined. Germline CDR1 MRHNA, CDR2 SNTAGT. V shed 5 bases and J shed 8 bases, with 12 bases lying between them. This CDR3 region has 13 residues. The CDR3 here is CASSSHKAGELFF. The CDR3 DNA reads as TGTGCCAGCAGTTCCCACAAGGCTGGGGAGCTGTTTTTT.

V gene TRBV12-3 or TRBV12-4 combines with J gene TRBJ2-7; 8 bases are shared with TRBD2. After removal of 3 bases from V and 0 bases from J, the junction contained 4 bases not matched to a gene. The CDR3 consists of 15 residues. The CDR3, as DNA: TGTGCCAGCAGTTTCCCCGGGACTAGCTCCTACGAGCAGTACTTC. As protein: CASSFPGTSSYEQYF.

The V call is TRBV10-3, the J call TRBJ2-3; 10 bases align to TRBD1. Germline values: CDR1 ENHRY, CDR2 SYGVKD. Trimming at V came to 7 bases and at J to 4 bases, leaving 5 bases not matched to a gene. The CDR3 loop spans 14 amino acids. The CDR3: CAITGQGVADTQYF. The DNA of the CDR3 is TGTGCCATCACCGGACAGGGGGTCGCAGATACGCAGTATTTT.

The chain carries TRBV6-5 and TRBJ2-3, with D perhaps assigned TRBD1 or TRBD2 (5 bases each). In germline, CDR1 is MNHEY, CDR2 SVGAGI. V was clipped by 8 bases and J by 1 base, with 16 bases between them. This CDR3 contains 15 residues. The CDR3, as DNA: TGTGCCAGCGGCTGGGGGTGGGCGGGCACAGATACGCAGTATTTT. Translating it yields CASGWGWAGTDTQYF.

This clonotype appeared once. Germline and junction disagree at one end, which may indicate a read error. The rearrangement uses TRBV29-1 and TRBJ2-7; a possible D gene is TRBD2 (5 bases). The CDR3 is 14 residues long. CDR1 and CDR2 from the germline V gene are SQVTM and ANQGSEA. The CDR3 coding sequence is TGCAGCGTTTTCAGTCCGGGAATCCCCTACGAGCAGCACTTC. This codes for CSVFSPGIPYEQHF.

As to this clonotype: A much more abundant neighbour one base away suggests this may be a read error. The chain carries TRBV6-5 and TRBJ2-7; 8 bases map to TRBD2. This CDR3 is 15 amino acids long. Germline values: CDR1 MNHEY, CDR2 SVGAGI. The trim removed 4 bases at V and 3 bases at J, leaving 8 bases unmatched. CDR3 sequence reads: CASSSQTSEFYEQYF. The CDR3 DNA reads TGTGCCAGCAGTTCGCAGACTAGCGAGTTCTACGAGCAGTACTTC.

This clonotype was observed at least ten times. The CDR3 reads CASSPGQGDEKLFF. CDR3 in DNA: TGCGCCAGCAGCCCGGGGCAGGGGGATGAAAAACTGTTTTTT. The V call is TRBV4-1, the J call TRBJ1-4; TRBD1 matches at 7 bases. V lost 4 bases and J lost 6; bases outside the gene matches: 5. Germline CDR1 reads MGHRA; CDR2 reads YSYEKL. The CDR3 consists of 14 residues.

Concerning this clonotype itself: A much larger clone is a single base away; this may be a read error. The V gene is TRBV7-9, the J gene TRBJ2-1, with 9 bases matching TRBD2. CDR1 and CDR2 from the germline V gene are SEHNR and FQNEAQ (reference sequence). The CDR3 extends over 19 amino acids. The CDR3 loop is CAGSLESRAGGHSYNEQFF. The CDR3 coding sequence is TGTGCCGGCAGCTTAGAAAGTCGAGCGGGAGGCCACTCCTACAATGAGCAGTTCTTC.

The table lists this clonotype with many counts. The gene calls are TRBV20-1 and TRBJ2-7, with 9 bases that match TRBD2. The CDR3 is 14 amino acids. V shed 1 base, J shed 4 bases, and the junction held 5 bases outside the gene matches. In germline, CDR1 is DFQATT, CDR2 SNEGSKA (reference sequence). The CDR3 nucleotides read TGCAGTGCTAGAGGTAGCGGGGGCTCTTACGAGCAGTACTTC. Translation: CSARGSGGSYEQYF.

In this sample, this clonotype turned up many times. The chain links TRBV12-3 or TRBV12-4 to TRBJ2-3; D may be TRBD1 or TRBD2 (6 bases each). V shed 1 base and J shed 6 bases, with 17 bases lying between them. This CDR3 is 16 amino acids long. In DNA form, the CDR3 reads TGTGCCAGCAGTTTAGAGGGGGGTTTCGATGGGGATACGCAGTATTTT. It encodes CASSLEGGFDGDTQYF.

This clonotype was recorded at least ten times. The chain uses TRBV3-1 and TRBJ2-7; the D gene is possibly TRBD1 (5 bases). The length of the CDR3 is 15 residues. Trimming removed 1 base from V and 9 bases from J, with 19 bases in between. CDR1 and CDR2 (germline): LGHDT, YNNKEL (reference sequence). CDR3 sequence: CASSQVAGKVVGQYF. CDR3 bases: TGTGCCAGCAGCCAAGTCGCAGGGAAGGTGGTCGGGCAGTACTTC.

A note on this clonotype: Without the conserved terminal phenylalanine or tryptophan, this CDR3 likely stems from a read error. The chain is built from TRBV7-9 and TRBJ1-2; D is unclear. Germline CDR1 reads SEHNR; CDR2 reads FQNEAQ (reference sequence). This CDR3 comprises 14 residues. Written as DNA, the CDR3 is TGTACCAGCAGCTTTGAGGGCGTAGGGTATGGCTACACCCTC. It translates to CTSSFEGVGYGYTL.

This clonotype has at least ten counts. The chain joins TRBV25-1 to TRBJ1-5; 7 bases line up with TRBD1. J was trimmed by 7 bases and V by 4 bases; bases with no gene match: 4. The CDR3 is 13 residues long. Germline CDR1 reads MGHDK; CDR2 reads SYGVNS. The CDR3 DNA sequence: TGTGCCAGCAGTGTTCAACAGGGGCAGCCCCAGCATTTT. It is translated as CASSVQQGQPQHF.

The chain carries TRBV6-5 and TRBJ2-6, with TRBD1 as a possible D gene (5 bases). From germline, CDR1 is MNHEY and CDR2 SVGAGI. V shed 5 bases and J shed 3 bases, with 14 bases lying between them. This CDR3 has 16 amino acids. CDR3 DNA: TGTGCCAGCAGTCCCCCCAGGGTATATGGGGCCAACGTCCTGACTTTC. Its protein product is CASSPPRVYGANVLTF.

To note about this clonotype: A much larger clone lies a single base off, so this may be a read error. This rearrangement joins TRBV6-1 to TRBJ1-6, with TRBD1 as a possible D gene (5 bases). V lost 4 bases and J lost 0, with 16 bases in between. Germline lookup yields CDR1 MNHNS and CDR2 SASEGT. The CDR3 sequence is 18 residues long. The CDR3 here is CASSGEAIDSSYNSPLHF. In DNA, the CDR3 is TGTGCCAGCAGTGGAGAGGCAATCGACAGCTCCTATAATTCACCCCTCCACTTT.

V is TRBV27 and J is TRBJ2-7; TRBD1 aligns across 8 bases. This CDR3 has 11 residues. Germline CDR1 MNHEY, CDR2 SMNVEV (reference sequence). The V gene end was trimmed by 8 bases and the J gene end by 7 bases; junction bases not matched to a gene: 4. The CDR3 coding sequence is TGTGCCAGCCATACAGGGGGAGAGCAGTACTTC. Protein product: CASHTGGEQYF.

Comment on this clonotype: This clone may be a read error of a much larger clone one base away. The V and J genes are TRBV7-3 and TRBJ2-1; the match to TRBD1 covers 9 bases. CDR3 length equals 14 residues. Germline lookup yields CDR1 SGHTA and CDR2 FQGTGA. The DNA for the CDR3 is TGTGCCAGCGGCTTGGACAGGGGTAACAATGAGCAGTTCTTC. Protein: CASGLDRGNNEQFF. The whole variable domain, filled in from reference TRBV7-3 and TRBJ2-1, reads GAGVSQTPSNKVTEKGKYVELRCDPISGHTALYWYRQSLGQGPEFLIYFQGTGAADDSGLPNDRFFAVRPEGSVSTLKIQRTERGDSAVYLCASGLDRGNNEQFFGPGTRLTVL.